The present T cell receptor beta chain was sequenced within a study of CD8+CD57+ T cells in acquired aplastic anemia. Study outcomes and limitations: Patients had roughly 29 CD8+ CDR3 sequences in common with controls (the shared set).

Individuals selected for sequencing had exhibited CD8+CD57+ cell expansion on flow cytometry. No therapy had been given to the patients at the time of blood sampling. To note about this clonotype: Its antigen is unidentified.

TCR beta VDJ and CDR3 profiles were obtained from a genomic DNA template. Using its own MiXCR run on the reads, TCRdb lists one record per CDR3 protein. Of 200,000 or so distinct CDR3 sequences in the sample, about half were seen once. The sample taken for sequencing was sorted CD4+, CD8+, or CD8+CD57+ T cells (not recorded which) from PBMCs. The sequence was obtained from a human donor with aplastic anemia.

Here the CDR3 DNA reads TGTGCCAGTACAGTGACAGGTGCCTATGGCTACACCTTC. This gives the protein CASTVTGAYGYTF. The V call is TRBV19, the J call TRBJ1-2; possibly TRBD1 for D (6 bases). CDR3 size: 13 residues. The V end lost 7 bases, the J end lost 4 bases, and 13 bases lay between the germline ends. Germline V gives CDR1 LNHDA, CDR2 SQIVND (reference sequence).